This T cell receptor beta chain was sequenced for a study of Graves' ophthalmopathy and Graves' hyperthyroidism. This clonotype came up a few times. Its antigen remains unidentified. CDR1 is MNHNY, CDR2 SVGAGI, per germline (reference sequence). With 0 bases removed from V and 2 bases from J, the gap between germline ends came to 10 bases. The CDR3 has 15 residues. With a duration under 3 months, ophthalmopathy in the donors showed moderate-to-severe activity, CAS ≥3 and NOSPECS ≥4. PBMCs were density-gradient isolated from around 11 ml fresh blood. RNA transcripts provided the template for amplifying TCR beta CDR3 regions. After a first-round RT-PCR with HTBI primers, a second-round multiplex PCR was run. TCRdb ran MiXCR on the multiplex PCR reads and lists one entry per CDR3 protein. The sample contains almost 750,000 distinct CDR3 sequences, roughly two fifths of which appear only once. Study outcomes and limitations: Blood repertoires reportedly contained most expanded thyroid clonotypes above 0.001 frequency.

This TCR came from an adult man with Graves' ophthalmopathy. The sequencing sample was made of peripheral blood. V is TRBV6-6 and J is TRBJ2-5; D is perhaps TRBD1 (5 bases). The CDR3 loop is CASSYSRQKQETQYF. In DNA form, the CDR3 reads TGTGCCAGCAGTTACTCTAGACAGAAACAAGAGACCCAGTACTTC.